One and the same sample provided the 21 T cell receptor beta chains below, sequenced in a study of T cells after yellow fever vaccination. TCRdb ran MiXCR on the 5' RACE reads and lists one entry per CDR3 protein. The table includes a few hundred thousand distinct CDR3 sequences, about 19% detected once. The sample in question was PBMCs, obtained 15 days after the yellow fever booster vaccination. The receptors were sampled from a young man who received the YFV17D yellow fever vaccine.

CDR3 amino acids: CASSQENRRGEQYF. DNA of the CDR3: TGCGCCAGCAGCCAAGAAAACCGACGAGGCGAGCAGTACTTC. The chain links TRBV4-3 to TRBJ2-7; no firm D call. Germline V gene data show CDR1 as LGHNA and CDR2 as YSLEER. The CDR3 loop spans 14 amino acids. The germline V and J ends were trimmed by 0 bases and 6 bases, with 12 bases remaining between them.

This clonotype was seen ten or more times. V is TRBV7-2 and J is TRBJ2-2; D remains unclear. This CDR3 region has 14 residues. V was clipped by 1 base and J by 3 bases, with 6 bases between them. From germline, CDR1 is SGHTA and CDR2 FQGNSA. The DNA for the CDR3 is TGTGCCAGCAGCTTAGGCTTCTACACCGGGGAGCTGTTTTTT. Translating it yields CASSLGFYTGELFF.

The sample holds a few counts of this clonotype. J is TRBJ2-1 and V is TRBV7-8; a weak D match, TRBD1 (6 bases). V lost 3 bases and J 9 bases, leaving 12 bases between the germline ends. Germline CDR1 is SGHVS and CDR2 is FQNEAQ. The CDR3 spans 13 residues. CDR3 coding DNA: TGTGCCAGCAGCTTGGAGACAGGAAGTGAGCAGTTCTTC. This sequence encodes CASSLETGSEQFF. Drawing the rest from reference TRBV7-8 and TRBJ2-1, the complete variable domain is GAGVSQSPRYKVAKRGQDVALRCDPISGHVSLFWYQQALGQGPEFLTYFQNEAQLDKSGLPSDRFFAERPEGSVSTLKIQRTQQEDSAVYLCASSLETGSEQFFGPGTRLTVL.

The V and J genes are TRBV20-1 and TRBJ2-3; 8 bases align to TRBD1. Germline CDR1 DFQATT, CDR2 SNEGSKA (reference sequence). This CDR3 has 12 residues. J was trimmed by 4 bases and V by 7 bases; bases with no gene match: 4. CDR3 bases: TGCAGTGAGAACAGGGGGGCAGATACGCAGTATTTT. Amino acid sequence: CSENRGADTQYF.

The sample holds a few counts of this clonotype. The CDR3 region has the DNA TGTGCCAGCAGCTTGTCCAGGAGATACTACAATGAGCAGTTCTTC. Translating gives CASSLSRRYYNEQFF. The rearrangement uses TRBV5-6 and TRBJ2-1, with D uncertain. V lost 1 base, J lost 3 bases, and 11 bases lay in between. The germline V gene encodes CDR1 SGHDT and CDR2 YYEEEE. CDR3 size: 15 residues.

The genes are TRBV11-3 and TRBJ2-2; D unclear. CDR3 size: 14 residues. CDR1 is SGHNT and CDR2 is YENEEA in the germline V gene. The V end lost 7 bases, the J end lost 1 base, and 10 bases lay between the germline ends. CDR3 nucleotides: TGTGCCAGCAAAGTAGAGGAGAACACCGGGGAGCTGTTTTTT. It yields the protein CASKVEENTGELFF. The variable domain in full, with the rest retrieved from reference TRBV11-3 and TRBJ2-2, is EAGVVQSPRYKIIEKKQPVAFWCNPISGHNTLYWYLQNLGQGPELLIRYENEEAVDDSQLPKDRFSAERLKGVDSTLKIQPAELGDSAVYLCASKVEENTGELFFGEGSRLTVL.

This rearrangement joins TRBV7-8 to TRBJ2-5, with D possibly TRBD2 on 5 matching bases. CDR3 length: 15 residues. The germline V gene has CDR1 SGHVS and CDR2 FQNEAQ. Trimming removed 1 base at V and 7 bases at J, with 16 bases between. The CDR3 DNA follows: TGTGCCAGCAGCTTAGGCGGTATTGGGAGTCGGACCCAGTACTTC. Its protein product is CASSLGGIGSRTQYF.

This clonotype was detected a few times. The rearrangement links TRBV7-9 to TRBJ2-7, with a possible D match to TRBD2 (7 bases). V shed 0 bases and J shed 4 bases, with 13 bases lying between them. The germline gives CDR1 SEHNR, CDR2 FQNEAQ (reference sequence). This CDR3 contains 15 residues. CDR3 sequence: CASSLAGGDIYEQYF. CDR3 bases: TGTGCCAGCAGCTTAGCGGGGGGGGACATATACGAGCAGTACTTC.

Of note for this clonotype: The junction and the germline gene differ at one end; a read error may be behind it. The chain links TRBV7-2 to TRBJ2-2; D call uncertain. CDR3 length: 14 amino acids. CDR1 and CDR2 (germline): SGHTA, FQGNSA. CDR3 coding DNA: TGCCAAACGCAGGAGCTTCGGAGTACCGGGGAGCTGTTTTTT. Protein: CQTQELRSTGELFF.

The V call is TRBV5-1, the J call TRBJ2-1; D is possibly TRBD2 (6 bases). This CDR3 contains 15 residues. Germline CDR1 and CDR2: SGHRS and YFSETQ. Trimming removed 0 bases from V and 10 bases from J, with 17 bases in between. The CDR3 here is CASSLGRPFAGEQFF. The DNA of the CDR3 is TGCGCCAGCAGCTTGGGGAGACCTTTCGCGGGAGAGCAGTTCTTC.

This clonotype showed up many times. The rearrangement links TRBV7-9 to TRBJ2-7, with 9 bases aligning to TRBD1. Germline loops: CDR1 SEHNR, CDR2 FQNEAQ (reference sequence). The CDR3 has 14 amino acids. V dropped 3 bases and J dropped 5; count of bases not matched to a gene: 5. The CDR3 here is CASSFTGGGNEQYF. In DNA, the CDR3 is TGTGCCAGCAGCTTCACAGGGGGCGGGAACGAGCAGTACTTC.

CDR3 sequence reads: CASSPDRLIAYEQYF. DNA for the CDR3: TGCGCCAGCAGTCCCGACAGACTTATAGCCTACGAGCAGTACTTC. This rearrangement joins TRBV5-1 to TRBJ2-7, with D tentatively TRBD1 (5 bases). The germline gives CDR1 SGHRS, CDR2 YFSETQ. This CDR3 contains 15 residues. Trimming stripped 5 bases from V and 2 bases from J, with 17 bases between.

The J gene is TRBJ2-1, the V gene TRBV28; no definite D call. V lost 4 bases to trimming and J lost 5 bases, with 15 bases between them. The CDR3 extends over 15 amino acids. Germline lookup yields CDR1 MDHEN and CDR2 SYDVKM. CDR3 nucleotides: TGTGCCAGCAGTTCAACGACTCAGCGCCACAATGAGCAGTTCTTC. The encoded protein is CASSSTTQRHNEQFF.

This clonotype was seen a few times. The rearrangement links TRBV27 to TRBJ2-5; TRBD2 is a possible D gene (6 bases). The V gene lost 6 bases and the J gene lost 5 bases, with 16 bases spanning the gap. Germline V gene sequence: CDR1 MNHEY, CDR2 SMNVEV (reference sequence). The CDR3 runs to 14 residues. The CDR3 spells CASRVGAGGETQYF. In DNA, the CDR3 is TGTGCCAGCAGGGTGGGAGCTGGAGGGGAGACCCAGTACTTC.

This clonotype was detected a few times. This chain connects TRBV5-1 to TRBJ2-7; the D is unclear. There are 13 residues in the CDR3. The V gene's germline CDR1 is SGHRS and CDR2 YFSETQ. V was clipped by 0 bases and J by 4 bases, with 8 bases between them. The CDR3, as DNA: TGCGCCAGCAGCTTGGTGGGGTATTACGAGCAGTACTTC. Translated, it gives CASSLVGYYEQYF. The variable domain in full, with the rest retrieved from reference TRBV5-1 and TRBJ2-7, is KAGVTQTPRYLIKTRGQQVTLSCSPISGHRSVSWYQQTPGQGLQFLFEYFSETQRNKGNFPGRFSGRQFSNSRSEMNVSTLELGDSALYLCASSLVGYYEQYFGPGTRLTVT.

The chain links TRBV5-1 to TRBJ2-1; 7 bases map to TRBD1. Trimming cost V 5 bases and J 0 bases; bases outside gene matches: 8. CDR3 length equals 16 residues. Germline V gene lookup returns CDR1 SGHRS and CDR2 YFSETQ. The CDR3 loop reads CASSSGQQSSYNEQFF. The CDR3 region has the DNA TGCGCCAGCAGTTCGGGACAGCAGAGCTCCTACAATGAGCAGTTCTTC.

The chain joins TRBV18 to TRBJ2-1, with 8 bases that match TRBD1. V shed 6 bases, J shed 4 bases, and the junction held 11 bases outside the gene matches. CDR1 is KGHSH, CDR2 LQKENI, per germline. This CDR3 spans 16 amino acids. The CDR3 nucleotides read TGTGCCAGCTCGTCTACAGGGGGAAGGGCATACAATGAGCAGTTCTTC. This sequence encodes CASSSTGGRAYNEQFF. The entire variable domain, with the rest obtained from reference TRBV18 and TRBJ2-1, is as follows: NAGVMQNPRHLVRRRGQEARLRCSPMKGHSHVYWYRQLPEEGLKFMVYLQKENIIDESGMPKERFSAEFPKEGPSILRIQQVVRGDSAAYFCASSSTGGRAYNEQFFGPGTRLTVL.

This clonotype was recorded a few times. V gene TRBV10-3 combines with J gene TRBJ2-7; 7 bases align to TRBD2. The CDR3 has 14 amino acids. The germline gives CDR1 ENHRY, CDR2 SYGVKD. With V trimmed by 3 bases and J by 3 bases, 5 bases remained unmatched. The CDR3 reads CAISEGGSVYEQYF. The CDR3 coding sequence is TGTGCCATCAGTGAAGGCGGGAGTGTCTACGAGCAGTACTTC.

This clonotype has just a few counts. CDR3 residues: CSVRTGGVGSPLHF. For the CDR3, the DNA is TGCAGCGTCCGGACAGGGGGCGTGGGTTCACCCCTCCACTTT. The rearrangement links TRBV29-1 to TRBJ1-6, with TRBD1 matching 11 bases. Per germline, CDR1 SQVTM and CDR2 ANQGSEA. V lost 6 bases, J lost 9 bases, and 7 bases stayed unmatched. The CDR3 runs 14 residues. Filled out from reference TRBV29-1 and TRBJ1-6, the complete variable domain reads SAVISQKPSRDICQRGTSLTIQCQVDSQVTMMFWYRQQPGQSLTLIATANQGSEATYESGFVIDKFPISRPNLTFSTLTVSNMSPEDSSIYLCSVRTGGVGSPLHFGNGTRLTVT.

Here the CDR3 DNA reads TGCAGTGCTTGGATAGCGGGAGGGTACGAGCAGTACTTC. The encoded protein is CSAWIAGGYEQYF. The chain employs TRBV20-1 and TRBJ2-7, with 11 positions matching TRBD2. This CDR3 has 13 residues. Per germline, CDR1 DFQATT and CDR2 SNEGSKA (reference sequence). The ends lost 5 bases at V and 4 bases at J; junction bases unmatched: 4.

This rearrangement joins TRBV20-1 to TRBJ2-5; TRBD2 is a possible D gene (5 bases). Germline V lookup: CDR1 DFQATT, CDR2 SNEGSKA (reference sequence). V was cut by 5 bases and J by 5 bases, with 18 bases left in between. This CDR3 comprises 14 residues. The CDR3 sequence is CSAALGLWEETQYF. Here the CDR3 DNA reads TGCAGTGCTGCCCTTGGACTCTGGGAGGAGACCCAGTACTTC.